This TCR beta chain was obtained from a study of shared clonotypes between healthy human individuals. The CDR3 consists of 15 residues. Trimming removed 0 bases from V and 9 bases from J, with 12 bases in between. Germline V gene data show CDR1 as LNHNV and CDR2 as YYDKDF (reference sequence). Sequencing was at deep level. Repertoires were generated with immunoSEQ multiplex PCR, while TCRdb's copy carries only in-frame clones and drops some. The repertoire holds millions of clones, 90% to 95% seen once, with 0.13% in the top ten. The clonotype was recovered from a man aged 18 to 30 in good health. Material for sequencing was naive CD4+ T cells sorted from blood. Subset here: CD45RA+ positively selected. V usage is TRBV15 and J usage is TRBJ1-6, with a tentative D call TRBD1 (5 bases). The CDR3 DNA is TGTGCCACCAGCAGAGATACGGGGGGAATTTCACCCCTCCACTTT. The encoded protein is CATSRDTGGISPLHF.